The rows below give T cell receptor beta chains drawn from one sample of a study of T cells after yellow fever vaccination. TCRdb analysed the 5' RACE reads with MiXCR anew, one entry per CDR3 protein. The data contain fewer than 450,000 distinct CDR3 sequences, roughly 11% of them seen just once; the ten biggest clones take up 15% to 20%. The material sequenced was PBMCs, taken on the day of the first yellow fever vaccination. The receptors derive from a man aged 18 to 30 who received the YFV17D yellow fever vaccine. CDR3s leave out the opening cysteine and the closing phenylalanine or tryptophan. Each record gives: V gene, CDR3 protein.

TRBV20-1	SASPTTVSEAF
TRBV29-1	SVEVSIPTSRGGTQY
TRBV12-3/TRBV12-4	ASSEAGGRYNEQF
TRBV29-1	SARDSWGYT
TRBV4-3	ASSPLGDPYSNQPQH
TRBV7-6	ASSSASDGSQPQH
TRBV2	ASRTHLSGGAGELF
TRBV13	ASSPQQTEAF
TRBV7-2	ASSPGRGGGIYNEQF
TRBV6-2/TRBV6-3	ASTRDSSTDTQY
TRBV5-1	ASSRSGGGDEQF
TRBV7-8	ASSLGQSEKY
TRBV5-1	ASSLSRSGGELF
TRBV11-3	ASSLVTGGHTSYNEQF
TRBV2	ASSGRTGSQPQH
TRBV6-1	ASRRQGANEQF
TRBV3-1	ASSPLKDSYNEQF
TRBV5-1	ASSPTGTGNTEAF
TRBV20-1	SARVAGRFTGELF
TRBV7-2	ASSLNSVLNTIY
TRBV28	ASSPTSGVNTGELF
TRBV30	AWSKRQGSRIGSPLH
TRBV5-1	ASSGRLAGASPGELF
TRBV4-3	ASSQAGNTEAF
TRBV7-3	ASSFTGADEAF
TRBV10-3	AISESLGGRQETQY
TRBV7-9	ASSANFSGSSYEQY
TRBV5-4	ASSLSSGRTDTQY
TRBV20-1	SARDLSLGQY
TRBV29-1	SVEVPAAPGAF
TRBV20-1	SARGGVSSYEQY
TRBV4-2	ASSPLGGAQETQY
TRBV25-1	ASSLLGGAETQY
TRBV29-1	SVATGNYGYT
TRBV5-1	ASSLGLNPTNEKLF
TRBV7-9	ASSPLNSRELF
TRBV30	AWSVVEGRGNEQF
TRBV29-1	SVGTDFESGANVLT
TRBV4-1	ASSQEGQENSPLH